This T cell receptor (beta chain) was captured in a study of T cell repertoires in cytomegalovirus infection. At the level of the study: Public TCR beta signature analysis indicated the presence of both CMV infection and matching HLA type. Study outcomes and limitations: HLA-C-restricted CMV-specific TCR beta clonotypes were dominant in the ex vivo response. Summed public TCR beta family frequency identified CMV carriers bearing the relevant HLA.

As regards this clonotype: No antigen is known for it.

From the reads, TCRdb called clonotypes with MiXCR, one entry per CDR3 protein. The sample lists fewer than 300,000 distinct CDR3 sequences, about 25% occurring once. There are 15 residues in the CDR3. Germline assignment: CDR1 LGHNA and CDR2 YSLEER. V trimming: 1 base; J trimming: 4 bases; junction bases outside the gene matches: 4. The source is a human donor in good health (CMV status not recorded). Some clones in this sample may be carry-over from other donors' samples. The chain employs TRBV4-3 and TRBJ2-1; 7 positions match TRBD2. The source material was PBMCs. The CDR3 sequence is CASSQVSGAYNEQFF. DNA of the CDR3: TGCGCCAGCAGCCAAGTGAGCGGGGCATACAATGAGCAGTTCTTC.